This T cell receptor (beta chain) is drawn from a study of T cell responses to AZD1222 COVID-19 vaccine. Generated by immunoSEQ multiplex PCR, the TCRdb table keeps only in-frame clones and is missing some. The repertoire holds tens of thousands of clones, about 88% seen once, with approximately 5% in the top ten. This CDR3 contains 16 residues. Germline assignment: CDR1 SQVTM and CDR2 ANQGSEA. The J segment lost 0 bases and the V segment lost 4 bases, leaving 9 bases of the junction unmatched. As concerns this clone: Its specificity is not known.

Study conclusions and caveats: Donors were mostly white British, more females; clonal diversity possibly underestimated.

The sequenced sample was peripheral blood, obtained 28 days after the second AZD1222 dose. This rearrangement joins TRBV29-1 to TRBJ2-7, with 10 bases matching TRBD2. The source is an adult who received the AZD1222 COVID-19 vaccine. Here the CDR3 reads CSVVGLAGDSSYEQYF. CDR3 in DNA: TGCAGCGTTGTTGGTCTAGCGGGGGACAGCTCCTACGAGCAGTACTTC.